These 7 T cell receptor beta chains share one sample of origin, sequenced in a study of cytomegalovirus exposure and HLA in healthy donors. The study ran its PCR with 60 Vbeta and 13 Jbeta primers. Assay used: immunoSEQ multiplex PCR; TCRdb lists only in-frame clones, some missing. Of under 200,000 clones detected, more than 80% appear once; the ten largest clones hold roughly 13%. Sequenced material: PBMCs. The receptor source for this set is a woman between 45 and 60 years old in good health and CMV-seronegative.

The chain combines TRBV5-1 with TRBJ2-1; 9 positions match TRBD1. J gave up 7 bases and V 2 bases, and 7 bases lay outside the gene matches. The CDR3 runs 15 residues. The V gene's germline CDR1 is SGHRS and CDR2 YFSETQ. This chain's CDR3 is CASSFLTGGVNEQFF. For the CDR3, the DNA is TGCGCCAGCAGCTTCCTGACAGGGGGGGTAAATGAGCAGTTCTTC.

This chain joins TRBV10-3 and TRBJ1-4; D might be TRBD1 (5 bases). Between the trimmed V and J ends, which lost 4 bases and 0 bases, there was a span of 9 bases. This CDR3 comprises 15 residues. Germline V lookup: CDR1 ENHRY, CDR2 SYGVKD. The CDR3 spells CAISGDWATNEKLFF. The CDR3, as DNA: TGTGCCATCAGTGGGGACTGGGCAACTAATGAAAAACTGTTTTTT.

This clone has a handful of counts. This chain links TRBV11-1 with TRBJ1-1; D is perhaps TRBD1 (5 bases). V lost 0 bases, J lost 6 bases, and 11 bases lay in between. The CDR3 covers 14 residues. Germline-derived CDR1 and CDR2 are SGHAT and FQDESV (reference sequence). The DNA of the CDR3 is TGTGCCAGCAGCTTAGCGAGCAGGGCCGCTGAAGCTTTCTTT. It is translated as CASSLASRAAEAFF.

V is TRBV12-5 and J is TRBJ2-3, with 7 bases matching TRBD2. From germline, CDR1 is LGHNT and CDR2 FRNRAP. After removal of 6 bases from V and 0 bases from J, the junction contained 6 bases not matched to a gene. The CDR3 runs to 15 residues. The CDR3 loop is CASGGASGSTDTQYF. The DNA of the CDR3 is TGTGCTAGTGGCGGGGCTAGCGGTAGCACAGATACGCAGTATTTT. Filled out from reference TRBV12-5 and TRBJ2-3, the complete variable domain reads DARVTQTPRHKVTEMGQEVTMRCQPILGHNTVFWYRQTMMQGLELLAYFRNRAPLDDSGMPKDRFSAEMPDATLATLKIQPSEPRDSAVYFCASGGASGSTDTQYFGPGTRLTVL.

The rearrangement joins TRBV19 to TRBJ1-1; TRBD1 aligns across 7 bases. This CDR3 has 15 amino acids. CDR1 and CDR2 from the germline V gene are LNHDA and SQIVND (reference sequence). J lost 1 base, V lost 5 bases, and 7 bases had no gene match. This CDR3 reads CASSARQGSNTEAFF. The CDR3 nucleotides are TGTGCCAGTAGTGCTCGACAGGGATCGAACACTGAAGCTTTCTTT.

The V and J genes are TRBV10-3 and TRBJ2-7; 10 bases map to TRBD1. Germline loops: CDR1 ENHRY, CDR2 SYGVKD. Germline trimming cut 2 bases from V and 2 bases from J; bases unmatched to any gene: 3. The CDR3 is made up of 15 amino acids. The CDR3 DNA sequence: TGTGCCATCAGTGAGCAGACAGGGGGCGCCTACGAGCAGTACTTC. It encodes CAISEQTGGAYEQYF.

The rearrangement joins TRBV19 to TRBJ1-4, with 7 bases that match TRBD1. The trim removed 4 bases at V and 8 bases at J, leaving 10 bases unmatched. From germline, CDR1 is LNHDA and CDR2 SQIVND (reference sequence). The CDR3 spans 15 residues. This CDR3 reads CASSRPRGIDEKLFF. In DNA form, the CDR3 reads TGTGCCAGTAGTAGGCCCAGGGGGATAGACGAAAAACTGTTTTTT.